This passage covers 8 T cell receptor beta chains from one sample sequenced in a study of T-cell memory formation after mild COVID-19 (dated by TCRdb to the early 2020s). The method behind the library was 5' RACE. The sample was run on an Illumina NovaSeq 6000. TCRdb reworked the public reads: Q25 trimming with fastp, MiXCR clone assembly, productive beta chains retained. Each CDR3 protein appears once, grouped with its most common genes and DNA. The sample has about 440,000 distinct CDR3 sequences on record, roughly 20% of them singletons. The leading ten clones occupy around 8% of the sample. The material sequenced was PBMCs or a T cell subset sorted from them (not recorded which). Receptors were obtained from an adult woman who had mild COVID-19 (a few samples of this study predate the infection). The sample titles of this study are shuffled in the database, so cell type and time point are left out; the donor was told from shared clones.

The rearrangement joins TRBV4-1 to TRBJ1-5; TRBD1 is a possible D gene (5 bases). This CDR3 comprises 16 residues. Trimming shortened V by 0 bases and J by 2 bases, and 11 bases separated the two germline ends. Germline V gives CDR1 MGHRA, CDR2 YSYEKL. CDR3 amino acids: CASSQELRGGNQPQHF. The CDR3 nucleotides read TGCGCCAGCAGCCAAGAGTTGAGGGGTGGCAATCAGCCCCAGCATTTT.

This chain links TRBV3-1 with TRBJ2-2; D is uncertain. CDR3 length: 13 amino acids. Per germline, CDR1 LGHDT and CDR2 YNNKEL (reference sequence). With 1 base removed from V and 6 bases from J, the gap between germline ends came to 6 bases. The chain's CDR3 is CASSQVTSGELFF. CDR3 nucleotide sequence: TGTGCCAGCAGCCAAGTAACGTCCGGGGAGCTGTTTTTT.

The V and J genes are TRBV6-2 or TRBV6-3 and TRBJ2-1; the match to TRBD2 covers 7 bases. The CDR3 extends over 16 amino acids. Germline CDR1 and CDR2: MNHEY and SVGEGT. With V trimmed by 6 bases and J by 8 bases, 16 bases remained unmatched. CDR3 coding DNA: TGTGCCAGCAGCCGTCGAACAGGACTAGTCCCTCATGAGCAGTTCTTC. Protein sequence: CASSRRTGLVPHEQFF.

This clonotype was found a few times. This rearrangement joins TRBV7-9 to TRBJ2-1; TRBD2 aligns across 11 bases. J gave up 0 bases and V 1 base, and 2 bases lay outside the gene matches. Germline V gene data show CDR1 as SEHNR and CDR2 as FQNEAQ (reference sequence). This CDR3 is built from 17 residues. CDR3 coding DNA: TGTGCCAGCAGCTTAGAGACTAGCGGGAACTCCTACAATGAGCAGTTCTTC. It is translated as CASSLETSGNSYNEQFF.

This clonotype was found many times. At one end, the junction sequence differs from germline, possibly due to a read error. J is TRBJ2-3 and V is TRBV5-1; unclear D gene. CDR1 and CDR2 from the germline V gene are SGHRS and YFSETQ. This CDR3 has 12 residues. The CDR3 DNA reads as TGTGCCAGCAGCTTGACTACAGATACGCAGTATTTT. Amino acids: CASSLTTDTQYF.

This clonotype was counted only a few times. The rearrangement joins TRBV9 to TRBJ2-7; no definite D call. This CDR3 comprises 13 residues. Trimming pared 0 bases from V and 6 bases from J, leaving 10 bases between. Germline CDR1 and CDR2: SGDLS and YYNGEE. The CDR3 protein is CASSVEPVAEQYF. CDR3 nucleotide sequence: TGTGCCAGCAGCGTAGAACCCGTCGCCGAGCAGTACTTC.

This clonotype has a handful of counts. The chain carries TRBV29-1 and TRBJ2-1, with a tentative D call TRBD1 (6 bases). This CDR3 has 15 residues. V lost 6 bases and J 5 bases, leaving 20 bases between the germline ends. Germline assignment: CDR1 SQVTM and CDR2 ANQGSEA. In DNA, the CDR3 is TGCAGCGTGGAAAGGACAGTAAAATGGGACAATGAGCAGTTCTTC. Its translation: CSVERTVKWDNEQFF.

This CDR3 is CAWSVGIAGGVLAFF. The CDR3 nucleotides are TGTGCCTGGAGTGTAGGTATTGCTGGGGGCGTGTTAGCTTTCTTT. The chain is built from TRBV30 and TRBJ1-1, with D possibly matching TRBD1 (6 bases). From germline, CDR1 is GTSNPN and CDR2 SVGIG (reference sequence). Trimming stripped 0 bases from V and 10 bases from J, with 21 bases between. The CDR3 has 15 residues.